The 17 T cell receptor beta chains below all came from one sample that was sequenced in a study of molecular identifiers for immune sequencing clone quantification. Each CDR3 protein gets one entry after TCRdb re-called the PCR reads with MiXCR. The table lists about 640,000 distinct CDR3 sequences, about 20% of them singletons. Sequenced: naive CD8+ T cells from blood, with Jurkat cell RNA spiked in. Subset given: FACS-sorted CD8+CD4-CCR7+CD45RA+ naive T cells. The source of these receptors is a human donor in good health. Some libraries in this study had Jurkat cell RNA spiked in.

This clonotype has at least ten counts. This chain links TRBV4-1 with TRBJ2-7; no clear D. The CDR3 covers 15 residues. Trimming cost V 0 bases and J 4 bases, with 13 bases left between them. Germline V gene data show CDR1 as MGHRA and CDR2 as YSYEKL. In nucleotides, the CDR3 is TGCGCCAGCAGCCAAGATCCAGCTAGTGGGTACGAGCAGTACTTC. Its translation: CASSQDPASGYEQYF.

This clonotype was counted ten times or more. The CDR3: CASADRLFGNQPQHF. The CDR3 nucleotides read TGTGCCAGTGCGGACAGGTTGTTTGGCAATCAGCCCCAGCATTTT. The chain links TRBV19 to TRBJ1-5, with 7 bases aligning to TRBD1. This CDR3 has 15 amino acids. V lost 8 bases and J lost 2; bases outside the gene matches: 9. Germline V lookup: CDR1 LNHDA, CDR2 SQIVND (reference sequence).

This clonotype came up many times. The chain joins TRBV24-1 to TRBJ2-4; 10 bases match TRBD1. V lost 3 bases, J lost 0 bases, and 1 base stayed unmatched. Germline V gene lookup returns CDR1 KGHDR and CDR2 SFDVKD. This CDR3 has 16 amino acids. CDR3: CATSDGTGEAKNIQYF. CDR3 in DNA: TGTGCCACCAGTGATGGGACAGGGGAAGCCAAAAACATTCAGTACTTC.

V usage is TRBV27 and J usage is TRBJ2-7; D is possibly TRBD1 (5 bases). Germline V lookup: CDR1 MNHEY, CDR2 SMNVEV (reference sequence). The CDR3 sequence is 14 residues long. V was shortened by 1 base and J by 8 bases, with 15 bases between the two germline ends. This chain's CDR3 is CASSLFQGPYKQYF. Here the CDR3 DNA reads TGTGCCAGCAGTTTATTTCAGGGCCCTTACAAGCAGTACTTC.

Comments on this clonotype: A much larger clone sits a single nucleotide away, making a read error possible. The chain employs TRBV13 and TRBJ1-4; D gene unclear. Germline V gene data show CDR1 as PRHDT and CDR2 as FYEKMQ (reference sequence). The length of the CDR3 is 13 residues. This CDR3 is CAGSLVVVGELFF. The DNA of the CDR3 is TGTGCCGGCAGCTTAGTCGTGGTTGGGGAACTGTTTTTT.

Ten or more counts support this clonotype. The rearrangement uses TRBV20-1 and TRBJ2-7, with D possibly matching TRBD1 (6 bases). CDR1 DFQATT and CDR2 SNEGSKA come from the germline V gene (reference sequence). The CDR3 has 13 residues. V was shortened by 6 bases and J by 0 bases, with 12 bases between the two germline ends. CDR3 nucleotides: TGCAGTGCAGAGGGACATAGCTCCTACGAGCAGTACTTC. Translation: CSAEGHSSYEQYF.

Turning to this clonotype: Being one base from a much bigger clone, this may be a read error. The chain joins TRBV4-2 to TRBJ2-7, with TRBD1 matching 7 bases. Losses at the gene ends were 3 bases for V and 5 bases for J; bases not matched to a gene: 7. The CDR3 extends over 14 amino acids. Germline V gene lookup returns CDR1 LGHNA and CDR2 YNFKEQ. The DNA of the CDR3 is TGTGCCAGCAGCCAGGGGACAGTGGCCCACGAGCAGTACTTC. Translated, it gives CASSQGTVAHEQYF.

This clonotype has more than one count but fewer than ten. The V call is TRBV6-5, the J call TRBJ2-7, with 10 bases matching TRBD1. This CDR3 contains 14 residues. Germline V lookup: CDR1 MNHEY, CDR2 SVGAGI. V was pared by 0 bases and J by 7 bases, with 3 bases of the junction left unmatched. The CDR3 bases are TGTGCCAGCAGTTACTCGACAGGGGGCAGTGAGCAGTACTTC. Translated, it gives CASSYSTGGSEQYF.

A few counts support this clonotype. The chain employs TRBV4-3 and TRBJ2-1; 8 bases agree with TRBD1. V lost 0 bases, J lost 2 bases, and 3 bases stayed unmatched. CDR1 and CDR2 (germline): LGHNA, YSLEER. CDR3 length: 16 amino acids. CDR3 region: CASSQEGRGPYNEQFF. The CDR3 DNA reads TGCGCCAGCAGCCAAGAGGGCAGGGGGCCCTACAATGAGCAGTTCTTC.

V gene TRBV30 combines with J gene TRBJ2-5; weak D call: TRBD2 (5 bases). Trimming pared 0 bases from V and 4 bases from J, leaving 9 bases between. The CDR3 is 13 residues long. The V gene's germline CDR1 is GTSNPN and CDR2 SVGIG (reference sequence). The CDR3 nucleotides read TGTGCCTGGAGTGTACTAGTAAGAGAGACCCAGTACTTC. Its translation: CAWSVLVRETQYF.

A word on this clonotype: Since a much larger clone is just one base distant, this may be a read error. The V call is TRBV7-9, the J call TRBJ1-1; D uncertain. The V end lost 8 bases, the J end lost 4 bases, and 17 bases lay between the germline ends. CDR1 and CDR2 (germline): SEHNR, FQNEAQ (reference sequence). The CDR3 consists of 14 residues. The CDR3 coding sequence is TGTGCCAGCCTCGGAGGATCCTGGAGCACTGAAGCTTTCTTT. Translation: CASLGGSWSTEAFF. Full variable domain (missing parts from reference TRBV7-9 and TRBJ1-1): DTGVSQNPRHKITKRGQNVTFRCDPISEHNRLYWYRQTLGQGPEFLTYFQNEAQLEKSRLLSDRFSAERPKGSFSTLEIQRTEQGDSAMYLCASLGGSWSTEAFFGQGTRLTVV.

This clonotype has a count of ten or more. This chain uses TRBV6-1 with TRBJ1-2; possibly TRBD1 for D (5 bases). CDR1 and CDR2 (germline): MNHNS, SASEGT. The V and J ends lost 4 bases and 1 base respectively, with 16 bases between them. The CDR3 has 16 amino acids. CDR3 in DNA: TGTGCCAGCAGTGGACGGACACATCTCCTTAACTATGGCTACACCTTC. It codes for CASSGRTHLLNYGYTF.

This clonotype has at least ten counts. The chain uses TRBV19 and TRBJ1-1; D remains ambiguous. This CDR3 has 11 residues. CDR1 is LNHDA and CDR2 is SQIVND in the germline V gene (reference sequence). Trimming stripped 8 bases from V and 6 bases from J, with 10 bases between. The CDR3 protein is CASGPGSEAFF. The DNA for the CDR3 is TGTGCCAGTGGCCCTGGGTCTGAAGCTTTCTTT.

This clonotype has ten or more counts. J is TRBJ2-5 and V is TRBV19; D remains unclear. Trimming removed 5 bases from V and 1 base from J, with 14 bases in between. Germline loops: CDR1 LNHDA, CDR2 SQIVND (reference sequence). The CDR3 spans 15 residues. CDR3 sequence: CASSLLWPLQETQYF. The CDR3 coding sequence is TGTGCCAGTAGTCTCCTGTGGCCGCTCCAAGAGACCCAGTACTTC.

This clonotype was seen a few times. A much bigger clone sits one base away, suggesting this may be a read error. This chain's CDR3 is CASSQEQGSYDEQFF. The CDR3 coding sequence is TGCGCCAGCAGCCAAGAGCAGGGTTCCTACGATGAGCAGTTCTTC. The chain joins TRBV4-1 to TRBJ2-1; D is possibly TRBD1 (5 bases). This CDR3 has 15 amino acids. Germline V gene lookup returns CDR1 MGHRA and CDR2 YSYEKL.

This clonotype was observed a handful of times. J is TRBJ1-1 and V is TRBV19; no clear D. Germline V gene data show CDR1 as LNHDA and CDR2 as SQIVND (reference sequence). V was trimmed by 7 bases and J by 0 bases, leaving 21 bases between them. There are 17 residues in the CDR3. The CDR3, as DNA: TGTGCCAGTATCGGAGCACACCCAGGTGGGATGAACACTGAAGCTTTCTTT. Protein product: CASIGAHPGGMNTEAFF.

This clonotype was seen ten or more times. The V gene is TRBV12-3 or TRBV12-4, the J gene TRBJ2-4; 11 bases are shared with TRBD1. The trim removed 7 bases at V and 2 bases at J, leaving 7 bases unmatched. The CDR3 contains 16 residues. As DNA, the CDR3 is TGTGCCAGCACCTGGACAGGGGGCGAGACCAAAAACATTCAGTACTTC. The encoded protein is CASTWTGGETKNIQYF.